These T cell receptor beta chains were read from a single sample in a study of blood T cell repertoires in COVID-19. Clones were read by immunoSEQ multiplex PCR, and TCRdb kept only the in-frame ones, dropping some. The profile shows about 400,000 clones, roughly nine tenths of them singletons. Sequencing was carried out using PBMCs or T cells enriched from blood (not recorded which). The receptors here all came from a woman aged 25 to 39 who had recovered from COVID-19. Each CDR3 is given with its conserved first and last residue. The order of the fields is D gene, V gene, clone size, J gene, CDR3 DNA, CDR3 protein. A D gene is named only where the DNA matches it firmly. Size is omitted from some rows. Given values are once, few, many or a class for expanded clones.

>TRBD1|TRBV27|-|TRBJ1-2
TGTGCCAGCAGGCTTACAGGGGCCGACTATGGCTACACCTTC
CASRLTGADYGYTF
>TRBD1|TRBV4-1|-|TRBJ2-7
TGCGCCAGCAGCCAGCCGGGACAGCGATCCTACGAGCAGTACTTC
CASSQPGQRSYEQYF
>-|TRBV5-6|-|TRBJ2-7
TGTGCCAGCAGCTTGTACAGGAAAAGTCCCTACGAGCAGTACTTC
CASSLYRKSPYEQYF
>-|TRBV3-1/TRBV3-2|-|TRBJ2-7
TGTGCCAGCAGCCAAGATAGGGGACAAGTACCGAACGAGCAGTACTTC
CASSQDRGQVPNEQYF
>TRBD2|TRBV19|-|TRBJ2-7
TGTGCCAGTAGTATAGTAGCGGGGGTGGACGAGCAGTACTTC
CASSIVAGVDEQYF
>-|TRBV5-1|-|TRBJ1-2
TGCGCCAGCAGCCCCGAGGGGGTAGGCTATGGCTACACCTTC
CASSPEGVGYGYTF
>TRBD1|TRBV5-1|once|TRBJ1-2
TGCGCCAGCAGCTTGGGGACAGGGGATATGGGAAGCTACACCTTC
CASSLGTGDMGSYTF
>TRBD1|TRBV5-6|-|TRBJ1-1
TGTGCCAGCAGCAGATCCGGGACAGGCCAATTTAACACTGAAGCTTTCTTT
CASSRSGTGQFNTEAFF
>TRBD2|TRBV20-1|-|TRBJ2-5
TGCAGTGCTAGTCTGGCGGGGGGCCCTCCCCAGTACTTC
CSASLAGGPPQYF
>-|TRBV15|-|TRBJ2-7
TGTGCCACCAGTTCTTCCCCGGGGGGCCCCTTCTTTAGCTCCTACGAGCAGTACTTC
CATSSSPGGPFFSSYEQYF
>-|TRBV5-1|-|TRBJ1-2
TGCGCCAGCAGACCAGCCCTCAGAGGGCCTAACTATGGCTACACCTTC
CASRPALRGPNYGYTF
>-|TRBV30|-|TRBJ1-1
TGTGCCTGGAGTCTGCTGGCGGGTGGCACTGAAGCTTTCTTT
CAWSLLAGGTEAFF
>TRBD1|TRBV5-1|-|TRBJ1-4
TGCGCCAGCAGTCGACAGGGGGCGCAGGCTAATGAAAAACTGTTTTTT
CASSRQGAQANEKLFF
>-|TRBV7-9|-|TRBJ1-2
TGTGCCAGCAGCTTCAAAAGGGGCCTTCCAGACTATGGCTACACCTTC
CASSFKRGLPDYGYTF
>TRBD2|TRBV28|-|TRBJ2-3
TGTGCCAGCAGTTTACGGGGGGCAGATACGCAGTATTTT
CASSLRGADTQYF
>-|TRBV7-3|-|TRBJ2-4
TGTGCCAGCAGCCCCGGACAGAACATTCAGTACTTC
CASSPGQNIQYF
>-|TRBV2|-|TRBJ2-7
TGTGCCAGCGCCCTAAATGGGCAGGGGAGCGAGCAGTACTTC
CASALNGQGSEQYF
>-|TRBV28|-|TRBJ1-1
TGTGCCAGCACAGGGGCCGATAACACTGAAGCTTTCTTT
CASTGADNTEAFF
>-|TRBV6-5|-|TRBJ1-2
TGTGCCACCAGCGTCCGACGGGACACGGTCTATGGCTACACCTTC
CATSVRRDTVYGYTF
>-|TRBV2|-|TRBJ2-1
TGTGCCAGCAGTGAAGGGAGGGCCTACAATGAGCAGTTCTTC
CASSEGRAYNEQFF
>-|TRBV18|-|TRBJ2-5
TGTGCCAGTGGAATGGAGCGCGAGACCCAGTACTTC
CASGMERETQYF
>TRBD2|TRBV9|few|TRBJ2-1
TGTGCCAGCAGCGTAGCCGCGCTAGGACTAGCGGGAGGCTACAATGAGCAGTTCTTC
CASSVAALGLAGGYNEQFF
>TRBD1|TRBV6-5|-|TRBJ2-2
TGTGCCAGCAGTCCCCGGGACAGGGCCACCGGGGAGCTGTTTTTT
CASSPRDRATGELFF
>-|TRBV18|-|TRBJ2-1
TGTGCCAGCTCGCGAATACAGGGTTATGAGCAGTTCTTC
CASSRIQGYEQFF
>TRBD1|TRBV5-1|-|TRBJ1-1
TGCGCCAGCAGCGGGGACAGGACGGGGCCCCCCTTTTTT
CASSGDRTGPPFF
>TRBD1|TRBV7-6|-|TRBJ1-6
TGTGCCAGCAGCGCGGGACAGGGCCTCAGCTCCTATAATTCACCCCTCCACTTT
CASSAGQGLSSYNSPLHF
>TRBD1|TRBV28|-|TRBJ2-5
TGTGCCAGCAGTTTGGGTAGGGGGCGCGTGGAGACCCAGTACTTC
CASSLGRGRVETQYF
>-|TRBV2|few|TRBJ1-4
TGTGCCAGCAGTGAGGGGGGGCTTAATGAAAAACTGTTTTTT
CASSEGGLNEKLFF
>TRBD2|TRBV5-1|-|TRBJ2-7
TGCGCCAGCAGGGCGGGAGTAAACTACGAGCAGTACTTC
CASRAGVNYEQYF
>TRBD2|TRBV19|-|TRBJ2-5
TGTGCCAGTAGTCGGACTAGCGGAGGGTATCAAGAGACCCAGTACTTC
CASSRTSGGYQETQYF
>TRBD1|TRBV5-4|few|TRBJ1-4
TGTGCCAGCAGTCCCGGGACAGATGAAAAACTGTTTTTT
CASSPGTDEKLFF
>-|TRBV29-1|-|TRBJ2-3
TGCAGCGTTGTAGGTTCGGCTGGGGCTACAGATACGCAGTATTTT
CSVVGSAGATDTQYF
>TRBD1|TRBV6-2/TRBV6-3|-|TRBJ1-2
TGTGCCAGCAGTTACCTGCGGGACAGGGGTGGCTACACCTTC
CASSYLRDRGGYTF
>-|TRBV6-5|-|TRBJ2-7
TGTGCCAGCAGTTACCGTCCGGGAGCAGGTTACGAGCAGTACTTC
CASSYRPGAGYEQYF
>-|TRBV20-1|-|TRBJ2-2
TGCAGTGCCCGGAGTGCCGGGGAGCTGTTTTTT
CSARSAGELFF
>-|TRBV6-5|-|TRBJ1-5
TGTGCCAGCAGCCTCAAGGGGGGCGGGGGGCCCCAGCATTTT
CASSLKGGGGPQHF
>-|TRBV21-1|once|TRBJ2-7
TGTGCCAGCAGCAAAGTACACTACGAGCAGTACTTC
CASSKVHYEQYF
>-|TRBV27|-|TRBJ2-3
TGTGCCAGCAGTTTATATGAGGGAGGCGCCACAGATACGCAGTATTTT
CASSLYEGGATDTQYF
>-|TRBV7-3|once|TRBJ2-3
TGTGCCAGCAGCGAACAGGCTAACACAGATACGCAGTATTTT
CASSEQANTDTQYF
>-|TRBV14|-|TRBJ1-1
TGTGCCAGCAGCCAAGACAGGGTTTACACTGAAGCTTTCTTT
CASSQDRVYTEAFF
>-|TRBV28|-|TRBJ2-2
TGTGCCAGCAGTTTTTCCCCCTCCACCGGGGAGCTGTTTTTT
CASSFSPSTGELFF
>-|TRBV2|-|TRBJ2-2
TGTGCCAGCAAGCTCACCGGGGAGCTGTTTTTT
CASKLTGELFF
>-|TRBV3-1/TRBV3-2|-|TRBJ1-2
TGTGCCAGCAGCCAAAGTCAGGGTTTCTATGGCTACACCTTC
CASSQSQGFYGYTF
>TRBD2|TRBV5-4|-|TRBJ2-2
TGTGCCAGCAGCCCGGGACTAGCGGGGGGGAACACCGGGGAGCTGTTTTTT
CASSPGLAGGNTGELFF
>TRBD1|TRBV7-6|-|TRBJ1-3
TGTGCCAGCGGGGGGCGGACAGGGCTGGATTCTGGAAACACCATATATTTT
CASGGRTGLDSGNTIYF
>-|TRBV7-2|-|TRBJ2-2
TGTGCCAGCAGCTTCGTACAGAATACCGGGGAGCTGTTTTTT
CASSFVQNTGELFF
>-|TRBV5-1|-|TRBJ2-3
TGCGCCAGCAGCTTGTCTGGGCAGTTCACAGATACGCAGTATTTT
CASSLSGQFTDTQYF
>-|TRBV7-9|-|TRBJ1-5
TGTGCCAGCAGCTTAGTAGGGGTTAGCAATCAGCCCCAGCATTTT
CASSLVGVSNQPQHF
>-|TRBV30|-|TRBJ2-3
TGTGCCCGTACTACGACAGATACGCAGTATTTT
CARTTTDTQYF
>TRBD1|TRBV6-2/TRBV6-3|-|TRBJ1-2
TGTGCCAGCAGTTACTCTGCAGGGGGCTATGGCTACACCTTC
CASSYSAGGYGYTF
>-|TRBV28|few|TRBJ1-1
TGTGCCAGCAAACCCCCCCAGGTGAACACTGAAGCTTTCTTT
CASKPPQVNTEAFF
>-|TRBV18|-|TRBJ1-6
TGTGCCAGCTCACCACGAGGCGGCCACAACCTAGGGAGTATAACTTCACCCCTCCACTTT
CASSPRGGHNLGSITSPLHF